This TCR beta chain was captured in a study of T-cell reconstitution after alpha-beta-depleted transplantation in children. The study, taken as a whole, reports: There were some patients whose high TCRbeta diversity at day 60 came from surviving recipient T cells and thymic progenitors. Expanded clones from the graft, numbering several hundred, reportedly supplied alpha-beta T cells about two months after transplant. The main origin of T-cell counts and diversity one year after transplant was newly produced T cells.

CDR1 SGHRS and CDR2 YFSETQ come from the germline V gene. The ends were cut back, 0 bases at V and 1 base at J, with 11 bases in the middle. This CDR3 is built from 15 residues. This clonotype has only a few counts. Its matching antigen is unknown. Using unique molecular identifiers, the investigators prepared the TCRbeta library. One entry per CDR3 protein results from TCRdb running MiXCR on the PCR reads. The sample carries 530,000 or so distinct CDR3 sequences, over 20% recorded once. The chain carries TRBV5-1 and TRBJ2-7; D could derive from TRBD1 or TRBD2 (5 bases each). The sequence derives from a boy younger than two with Wiskott-Aldrich syndrome, due to receive a stem cell transplant. Source: PBMCs, taken before TCRalphabeta/CD19-depleted stem cell transplant. CDR3 nucleotide sequence: TGCGCCAGCAGCTTGGACGTCGGGGCATCCTACGAGCAGTACTTC. It translates to CASSLDVGASYEQYF. Based on the CDR3 plus reference TRBV5-1 and TRBJ2-7, the full variable domain is KAGVTQTPRYLIKTRGQQVTLSCSPISGHRSVSWYQQTPGQGLQFLFEYFSETQRNKGNFPGRFSGRQFSNSRSEMNVSTLELGDSALYLCASSLDVGASYEQYFGPGTRLTVT.